Below, one TCR beta chain is given with its context. This sample was included in a study of control samples from healthy donors and cancer patients. TCRdb's copy holds only in-frame clones and misses some; the assay was immunoSEQ multiplex PCR. The table has about 180,000 clones, about 92% seen once; the top ten hold approximately 1.5%. Germline CDR1 SGHRS, CDR2 YFSETQ. Trimming removed 0 bases from V and 6 bases from J, with 6 bases in between. The CDR3 totals 13 residues. The TCR was taken from a man aged 25 to 40 in good health. The chain carries TRBV5-1 and TRBJ2-2; D not certain. The specimen sequenced was blood. The DNA of the CDR3 is TGCGCCAGCAGCTTGGGTGACCCCGGGGAGCTGTTTTTT. It codes for CASSLGDPGELFF.